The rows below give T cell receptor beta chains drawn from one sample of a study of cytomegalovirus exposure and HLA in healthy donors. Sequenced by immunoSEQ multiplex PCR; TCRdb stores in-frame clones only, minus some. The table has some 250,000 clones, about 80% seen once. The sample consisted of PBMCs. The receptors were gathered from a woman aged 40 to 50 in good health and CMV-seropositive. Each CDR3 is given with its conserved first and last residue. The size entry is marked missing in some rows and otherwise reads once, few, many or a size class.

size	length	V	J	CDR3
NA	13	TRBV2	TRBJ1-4	CASLGQPTEKLFF
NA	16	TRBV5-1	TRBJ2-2	CASSPRLAGRTGELFF
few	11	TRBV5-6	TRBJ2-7	CASSSGYEQYF
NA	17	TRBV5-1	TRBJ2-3	CASSSGSGGDFTDTQYF
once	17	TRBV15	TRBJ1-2	CATSSRWAQTANYGYTF
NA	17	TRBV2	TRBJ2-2	CASRAGLAGGHTGELFF
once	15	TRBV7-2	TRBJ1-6	CASSLARRDNSPLHF
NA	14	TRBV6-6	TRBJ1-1	CASSYYRDTTEAFF
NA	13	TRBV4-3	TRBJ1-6	CASSQTSNSPLHF
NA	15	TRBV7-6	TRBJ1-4	CASSFGGAGGEKLFF